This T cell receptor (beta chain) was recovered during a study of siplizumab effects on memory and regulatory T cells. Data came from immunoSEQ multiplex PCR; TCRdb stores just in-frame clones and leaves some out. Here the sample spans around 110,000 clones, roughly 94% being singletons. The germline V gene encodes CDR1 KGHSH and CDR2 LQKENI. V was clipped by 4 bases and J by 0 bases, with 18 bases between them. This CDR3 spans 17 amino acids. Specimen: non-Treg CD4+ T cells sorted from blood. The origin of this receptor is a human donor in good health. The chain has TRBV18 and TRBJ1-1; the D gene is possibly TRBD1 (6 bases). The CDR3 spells CASSQVTGTLMNTEAFF. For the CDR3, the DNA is TGTGCCAGCTCACAGGTGACCGGGACACTCATGAACACTGAAGCTTTCTTT.